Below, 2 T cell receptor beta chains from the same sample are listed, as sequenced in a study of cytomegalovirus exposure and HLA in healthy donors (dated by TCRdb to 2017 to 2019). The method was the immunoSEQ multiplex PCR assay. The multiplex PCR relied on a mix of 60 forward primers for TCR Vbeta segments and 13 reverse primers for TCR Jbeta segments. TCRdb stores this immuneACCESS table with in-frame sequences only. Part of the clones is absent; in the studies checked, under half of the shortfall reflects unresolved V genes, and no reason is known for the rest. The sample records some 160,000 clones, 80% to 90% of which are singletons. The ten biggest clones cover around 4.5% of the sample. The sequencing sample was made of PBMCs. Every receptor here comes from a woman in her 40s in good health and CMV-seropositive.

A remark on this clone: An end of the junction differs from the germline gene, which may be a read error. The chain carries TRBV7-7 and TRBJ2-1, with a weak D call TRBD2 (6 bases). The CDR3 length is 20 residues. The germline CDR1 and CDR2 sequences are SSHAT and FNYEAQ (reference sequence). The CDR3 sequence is CASSWVSGLKASGSYNEQFF. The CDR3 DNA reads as TGTGCTAGCAGCTGGGTGAGCGGGTTGAAGGCTTCGGGCTCCTACAATGAGCAGTTCTTC.

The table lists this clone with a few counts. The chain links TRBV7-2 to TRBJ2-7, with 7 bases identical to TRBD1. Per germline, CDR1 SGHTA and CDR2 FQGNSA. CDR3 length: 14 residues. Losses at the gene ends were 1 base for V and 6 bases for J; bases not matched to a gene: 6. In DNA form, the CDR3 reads TGTGCCAGCAGCTTAGTGGGGGACAGCGGCGAGCAGTACTTC. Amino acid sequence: CASSLVGDSGEQYF.